The 18 T cell receptor beta chains presented below share a single source sample, sequenced in a study of T-cell reconstitution after alpha-beta-depleted transplantation in children. The TCRbeta library incorporated unique molecular identifiers. One entry per CDR3 protein results from TCRdb running MiXCR on the PCR reads. The table includes 490,000 or so distinct CDR3 sequences, over 9.5% detected once. The sample was PBMCs, taken before TCRalphabeta/CD19-depleted stem cell transplant. The receptor set was obtained from a child aged 2 to 15 with inherited bone marrow failure, due to receive a stem cell transplant.

This clonotype was counted ten times or more. The gene calls are TRBV9 and TRBJ2-1, with 9 bases matching TRBD2. The CDR3 length is 14 residues. The V and J ends lost 7 bases and 5 bases, in that order; junction bases with no gene match: 7. Germline V gene sequence: CDR1 SGDLS, CDR2 YYNGEE. The CDR3: CASGTSPRNNEQFF. CDR3 sequence (DNA): TGTGCCAGCGGGACTAGCCCTCGTAACAATGAGCAGTTCTTC.

This clonotype was found a few times. The rearrangement links TRBV7-2 to TRBJ2-3; 7 bases fit TRBD2. V dropped 5 bases and J dropped 6; count of bases not matched to a gene: 11. The CDR3 contains 15 residues. Germline V gives CDR1 SGHTA, CDR2 FQGNSA. CDR3: CASSEGAGAGDTQYF. In DNA, the CDR3 is TGTGCCAGCAGCGAAGGGGCGGGAGCAGGGGATACGCAGTATTTT.

This clonotype appeared many times. V is TRBV29-1 and J is TRBJ2-5, with unresolved D. The V gene lost 3 bases and the J gene lost 2 bases, with 10 bases spanning the gap. The CDR3 sequence is 13 residues long. The germline gives CDR1 SQVTM, CDR2 ANQGSEA. The CDR3 reads CSVDSPAQETQYF. CDR3 coding DNA: TGCAGCGTTGATTCACCTGCTCAAGAGACCCAGTACTTC.

The chain combines TRBV20-1 with TRBJ2-3; D is uncertain. The CDR3 runs to 13 residues. Trimming removed 5 bases at V and 1 base at J, with 10 bases between. Germline CDR1 DFQATT, CDR2 SNEGSKA (reference sequence). CDR3 loop: CSAGEPGTDTQYF. For the CDR3, the DNA is TGCAGTGCTGGGGAACCGGGCACAGATACGCAGTATTTT.

There are many counts of this clonotype. The V and J genes are TRBV5-1 and TRBJ2-3, with D hard to call. The germline V gene has CDR1 SGHRS and CDR2 YFSETQ. The CDR3 is made up of 16 amino acids. V was shortened by 0 bases and J by 5 bases, with 16 bases between the two germline ends. The CDR3, as DNA: TGCGCCAGCAGCTTGGGACTCGCACTGGTGGAAGATACGCAGTATTTT. Protein: CASSLGLALVEDTQYF.

This clonotype was detected ten times or more. V is TRBV12-3 or TRBV12-4 and J is TRBJ2-1; possible D gene TRBD2, 5 bases. The CDR3 totals 13 residues. Trimming took off 3 bases at V and 15 bases at J, with 18 bases between the two ends. The CDR3 reads CASSLVGVPLGFF. CDR3 sequence (DNA): TGTGCCAGCAGTTTGGTCGGGGTCCCGCTCGGGTTCTTC.

The chain joins TRBV9 to TRBJ2-2; maybe TRBD1 (6 bases). The CDR3 is 12 amino acids. The germline V and J ends were trimmed by 1 base and 8 bases, with 6 bases remaining between them. CDR1 is SGDLS and CDR2 is YYNGEE in the germline V gene. CDR3 sequence: CASSVQGGELFF. For the CDR3, the DNA is TGTGCCAGCAGCGTACAGGGGGGGGAGCTGTTTTTT. Complete variable domain (other parts from reference TRBV9 and TRBJ2-2): DSGVTQTPKHLITATGQRVTLRCSPRSGDLSVYWYQQSLDQGLQFLIQYYNGEERAKGNILERFSAQQFPDLHSELNLSSLELGDSALYFCASSVQGGELFFGEGSRLTVL.

The chain carries TRBV9 and TRBJ1-1; the D gene is possibly TRBD1 (6 bases). Germline CDR1 is SGDLS and CDR2 is YYNGEE. This CDR3 has 15 amino acids. V was cut by 0 bases and J by 1 base, with 10 bases left in between. DNA of the CDR3: TGTGCCAGCAGCGTAGAGGGACACGCGAACACTGAAGCTTTCTTT. Its translation is CASSVEGHANTEAFF.

This clonotype was seen at least ten times. The J gene is TRBJ2-1, the V gene TRBV11-2; 14 nucleotides match TRBD2. Per germline, CDR1 SGHAT and CDR2 FQNNGV. With V trimmed by 2 bases and J by 2 bases, 8 bases remained unmatched. The CDR3 runs to 19 residues. The CDR3 reads CASSLIGTSGSWTYNEQFF. The CDR3, as DNA: TGTGCCAGCAGCTTAATCGGGACTAGCGGGAGCTGGACCTACAATGAGCAGTTCTTC.

This clonotype was recorded many times. J is TRBJ2-2 and V is TRBV20-1; 12 nucleotides match TRBD2. This CDR3 contains 17 residues. V shed 0 bases, J shed 5 bases, and the junction held 7 bases outside the gene matches. The germline gives CDR1 DFQATT, CDR2 SNEGSKA (reference sequence). CDR3 amino acids: CSARDWRLAGVTGELFF. CDR3 nucleotide sequence: TGCAGTGCTAGAGATTGGAGACTAGCGGGAGTTACCGGGGAGCTGTTTTTT.

The chain recombines TRBV20-1 with TRBJ2-7, with D uncertain. The germline gives CDR1 DFQATT, CDR2 SNEGSKA (reference sequence). The CDR3 extends over 13 amino acids. The germline V and J ends were trimmed by 2 bases and 2 bases, with 10 bases remaining between them. The CDR3 region is CSARSGLPYEQYF. The CDR3, as DNA: TGCAGTGCTAGATCTGGGCTACCCTACGAGCAGTACTTC.

This clonotype has a count of ten or more. The chain has TRBV29-1 and TRBJ1-3; a possible D gene is TRBD1 (5 bases). V was cut by 7 bases and J by 8 bases, with 18 bases left in between. The CDR3 loop spans 13 amino acids. The germline CDR1 and CDR2 sequences are SQVTM and ANQGSEA. CDR3 sequence: CSGNLKGGDTIYF. Written as DNA, the CDR3 is TGCAGCGGGAACCTCAAAGGAGGGGACACCATATATTTT.

There are many counts of this clonotype. The V and J genes are TRBV29-1 and TRBJ2-2; D is perhaps TRBD1 (6 bases). Trimming removed 3 bases at V and 5 bases at J, with 10 bases between. Germline loops: CDR1 SQVTM, CDR2 ANQGSEA. This CDR3 comprises 13 residues. The CDR3 loop is CSVDPQGTGELFF. The DNA for the CDR3 is TGCAGCGTTGACCCCCAGGGGACCGGGGAGCTGTTTTTT.

Ten or more counts support this clonotype. The CDR3 reads CASSRGLAGEETQYF. The CDR3 coding sequence is TGTGCCAGCAGTCGGGGACTAGCGGGAGAAGAGACCCAGTACTTC. The chain has TRBV12-3 or TRBV12-4 and TRBJ2-5; 14 bases are shared with TRBD2. The CDR3 has 15 residues. The trim removed 5 bases at V and 3 bases at J, leaving 2 bases unmatched.

With respect to this clonotype: This may come from a read error, since a much larger clone is one base off. The chain employs TRBV28 and TRBJ1-1; no clear D. Germline V CDR1 and CDR2: MDHEN, SYDVKM. Trimming took 8 bases from V and 7 from J, leaving 14 bases between them. This CDR3 contains 12 residues. As DNA, the CDR3 is TGTGCCAGCGACTACCCGGGGTATGAAGCTTTCTTT. Its translation is CASDYPGYEAFF.

This clonotype was counted at least ten times. This chain joins TRBV6-6 and TRBJ1-1, with D uncertain. The CDR3 length is 13 residues. The V gene's germline CDR1 is MNHNY and CDR2 SVGAGI (reference sequence). The CDR3 DNA reads as TGTTTGGTGCAGGACGTCCCGAACACTGAAGCTTTCTTT. Translated: CLVQDVPNTEAFF.

Ten or more counts support this clonotype. The chain combines TRBV7-9 with TRBJ2-1; 10 bases fit TRBD2. CDR1 and CDR2 from the germline V gene are SEHNR and FQNEAQ (reference sequence). The trim removed 3 bases at V and 6 bases at J, leaving 5 bases unmatched. The CDR3 has 15 residues. Here the CDR3 DNA reads TGTGCCAGCAGCTTGCTACTAGCGGGATTCAATGAGCAGTTCTTC. It encodes CASSLLLAGFNEQFF.

This clonotype has a count of ten or more. This rearrangement joins TRBV29-1 to TRBJ2-2; possible D gene TRBD1, 6 bases. V lost 8 bases and J lost 0, with 13 bases in between. This CDR3 has 14 amino acids. CDR1 SQVTM and CDR2 ANQGSEA come from the germline V gene. CDR3 in amino acids: CSPHQGTNTGELFF. The CDR3 bases are TGCAGCCCTCACCAGGGGACGAACACCGGGGAGCTGTTTTTT.